This TCR beta chain was recovered during a study of cytomegalovirus exposure and HLA in healthy donors. V shed 2 bases, J shed 6 bases, and the junction held 7 bases outside the gene matches. CDR3 size: 14 residues. From germline, CDR1 is SNHLY and CDR2 FYNNEI. Study results and caveats: Rarity characterized most TCR sequences, yet some public TCRs appeared in many donors. According to the study, 160 or so TCR beta chains were cytomegalovirus-associated. Per a prior analysis, the majority of TCR beta V segments were productive roughly 87% or roughly 30% of the time.

Primers for the PCR totalled 60 Vbeta and 13 Jbeta. Assay: immunoSEQ multiplex PCR; the TCRdb copy retains only in-frame clones and omits some. The table includes roughly 88,000 clones, over 75% detected once. With regard to this clone: The antigen is not known.

Sequenced: PBMCs. J is TRBJ2-7 and V is TRBV2; TRBD1 aligns across 7 bases. The source is a young man in good health and CMV-seropositive. The DNA of the CDR3 is TGTGCCAGCAGTGAAACTTATAGGGGGCGCGAGCAGTACTTC. Translating it yields CASSETYRGREQYF.